This is a list of T cell receptor beta chains from one sample in a study of cytomegalovirus exposure and HLA in healthy donors. Method: immunoSEQ multiplex PCR; TCRdb's copy keeps in-frame clones and lacks some. In the table there are 150,000 to 200,000 clones, around 80% of which are singletons. Sequencing was done on a sample of PBMCs. These receptors all stem from a woman in her 30s in good health and CMV-seropositive. Each CDR3 is given with its conserved first and last residue. The order of the fields is J gene, clone size, D gene, V gene, CDR3 DNA, CDR3 protein. A D gene is named only where the DNA matches it firmly. Size is omitted from some rows. Given values are once, few, many or a class for expanded clones.

>TRBJ2-1|NA|NA|TRBV13
TGTGCCAGCAGCTTAGCAGCGGTCTCCTACAATGAGCAGTTCTTC
CASSLAAVSYNEQFF
>TRBJ1-6|NA|TRBD1|TRBV5-1
TGCGCCAGCAGCTTGGCCGACAGGGCCGTGTATAATTCACCCCTCCACTTT
CASSLADRAVYNSPLHF
>TRBJ2-3|NA|NA|TRBV7-6
TGTGCCAGCAGCTTAGGGCAGGGCGCCAGGCAGTATTTT
CASSLGQGARQYF
>TRBJ1-3|few|NA|TRBV6-1
TGTGCCAGCAGTGAAGTCGGAGGGGGGGCGGGTGGAAACACCATATATTTT
CASSEVGGGAGGNTIYF
>TRBJ2-5|few|TRBD2|TRBV28
TGTGCCAGCAGTTCTAGCGGGGTTAACCAAGAGACCCAGTACTTC
CASSSSGVNQETQYF
>TRBJ2-7|NA|TRBD2|TRBV4-1
TGCGCCAGCAGCCACCCCTGGGGCGGGGGGGCTGGCGAGCAGTACTTC
CASSHPWGGGAGEQYF
>TRBJ2-3|NA|TRBD1|TRBV9
TGTGCCAGCAGACCCGACCGACAGGGGGCATTGGATACGCAGTATTTT
CASRPDRQGALDTQYF
>TRBJ2-3|NA|TRBD2|TRBV7-8
TGTGCCAGCAGCATCATAGCGGGGGTCACAGATACGCAGTATTTT
CASSIIAGVTDTQYF
>TRBJ2-1|NA|TRBD2|TRBV9
TGTGCCAGCAGCAGCCTAGCGGGAGGGTCTTTAAATGAGCAGTTCTTC
CASSSLAGGSLNEQFF
>TRBJ1-5|NA|NA|TRBV6-5
TGTGCCAGCAAATCTCTCTCGGGGGTTAGACAGCCCCAGCATTTT
CASKSLSGVRQPQHF
>TRBJ2-7|NA|TRBD1|TRBV18
TGTGCCAGCTCACCCATTCGGACAGGGGTGGACGAGCAGTACTTC
CASSPIRTGVDEQYF
>TRBJ2-7|NA|TRBD1|TRBV10-2
TGCGCCAGCAGTGAACAGGGGCGTGTCGAGCAGTACTTC
CASSEQGRVEQYF
>TRBJ2-1|NA|TRBD2|TRBV4-3
TGCGCCAGCAGCCAGGCACTTCTAGCGGGGGCCCCCAATGAGCAGTTCTTC
CASSQALLAGAPNEQFF
>TRBJ1-5|NA|TRBD1|TRBV27
TGTGCCAGCAGTAGACAGGGGGCTAACCAGCCCCAGCATTTT
CASSRQGANQPQHF
>TRBJ2-7|NA|TRBD1|TRBV27
TGTGCCAGCAGCCCAATAGGGACAGGGAGCTCCTACGAGCAGTACTTC
CASSPIGTGSSYEQYF
>TRBJ2-7|few|TRBD2|TRBV4-3
TGCGCCAGCAGCCAATCCCACAGCGGGAGCTCCTACGAGCAGTACTTC
CASSQSHSGSSYEQYF
>TRBJ1-1|NA|TRBD1|TRBV5-1
TGCGCCAGCAACACCGGGACAGGCGCTGATTTTGAAGCTTTCTTT
CASNTGTGADFEAFF
>TRBJ1-1|NA|NA|TRBV7-9
TGTGCCAGCAGCTTACAGGGAGGGACTGAAGCTTTCTTT
CASSLQGGTEAFF
>TRBJ2-7|NA|NA|TRBV9
TGTGCCAGCAGCGTAAATCTCCACGAGCAGTACTTC
CASSVNLHEQYF
>TRBJ1-4|NA|TRBD1|TRBV11-3
TGTGCCAGCAGCTCGGGACAGGGTGGGGAAAAACTGTTTTTT
CASSSGQGGEKLFF
>TRBJ1-5|NA|NA|TRBV5-5
TGTGCCAGCAGCCCTTATCTGTCTCCTAATCAGCCCCAGCATTTT
CASSPYLSPNQPQHF
>TRBJ2-2|NA|TRBD2|TRBV6-5
TGTGCCAGCTCCTTCACCCTGGGAGGGCCCGGGGAGCTGTTTTTT
CASSFTLGGPGELFF
>TRBJ2-5|NA|TRBD2|TRBV5-6
TGTGCCAGCTCAGGCCGGGGAGGGGAGACCCAGTACTTC
CASSGRGGETQYF
>TRBJ1-4|few|TRBD1|TRBV7-9
TGTGCCAGCAGCCTTGGGACAGGGGGCGCCTATAATGAAAAACTGTTTTTT
CASSLGTGGAYNEKLFF
>TRBJ2-6|NA|NA|TRBV29-1
TGCAGCGTTGAAAAGGACACCGACTCTGGGGCCAACGTCCTGACTTTC
CSVEKDTDSGANVLTF
>TRBJ1-5|NA|TRBD1|TRBV10-3
TGTGCCATCAGCTCGACAGGGAAAATGTCGGTCAATCAGCCCCAGCATTTT
CAISSTGKMSVNQPQHF
>TRBJ2-7|NA|TRBD2|TRBV13
TGTGCCAGCAGCCCCCGGACTAGCGGCACGGTCTACGAGCAGTACTTC
CASSPRTSGTVYEQYF
>TRBJ1-2|NA|NA|TRBV2
TGTGCCAGCAGTTTTGGGGGGACTAACTATGGCTACACCTTC
CASSFGGTNYGYTF
>TRBJ1-4|NA|NA|TRBV7-9
TGTGCCAGCAGCGGAGGCCTGGAGTTGACTAATGAAAAACTGTTTTTT
CASSGGLELTNEKLFF
>TRBJ1-2|once|TRBD1|TRBV5-1
TGCGCCAGCAGCGGAGGACAGGGCATGGTTAACTATGGCTACACCTTC
CASSGGQGMVNYGYTF
>TRBJ2-7|NA|TRBD2|TRBV7-9
TGTGCCAGCAGCGGGCTTAGCGGGAGTATCAGGTCCTACGAGCAGTACTTC
CASSGLSGSIRSYEQYF
>TRBJ2-7|few|TRBD2|TRBV10-3
TGTGCCGCGCGGGCTAGCGGGGGGGCCTACGAGCAGTACTTC
CAARASGGAYEQYF
>TRBJ2-3|NA|NA|TRBV11-3
TGTGCCAGCACCCTGAGGTCCCCAGATACGCAGTATTTT
CASTLRSPDTQYF
>TRBJ1-2|NA|NA|TRBV6-5
TGTGCCAGCAGTTACAAGGGGACTTATAACTATGGCTACACCTTC
CASSYKGTYNYGYTF
>TRBJ2-5|NA|NA|TRBV4-2
TGTGCCAGCAGCCAAGATGAGAGTGATCCGACCCAGTACTTC
CASSQDESDPTQYF
>TRBJ1-5|few|NA|TRBV6-1
TGTGCCAGCAACCCCTACAGGGAAAGCAATCAGCCCCAGCATTTT
CASNPYRESNQPQHF
>TRBJ2-7|NA|NA|TRBV7-9
TGTGCCAGCAGCTTTTCCGGCGGACCTACGGAGGCCTACGAGCAGTACTTC
CASSFSGGPTEAYEQYF
>TRBJ1-2|NA|TRBD1|TRBV19
TGTGCCAGTAGTTTTCTACTCCCTCCGGAAACCGGGACAGGGGGACCTGGCTACACCTTC
CASSFLLPPETGTGGPGYTF
>TRBJ2-2|NA|NA|TRBV4-1
TGCGCCAGCAGCCAAGGAGGGACTGGGAACACCGGGGAGCTGTTTTTT
CASSQGGTGNTGELFF
>TRBJ2-5|NA|TRBD2|TRBV10-3
TGTGCCAGCCACGGGACTAGCGGTCTATCGGAGACCCAGTACTTC
CASHGTSGLSETQYF
>TRBJ2-2|NA|TRBD1|TRBV27
TGTGCCAGCACAAGACAGGGAAACACCGGGGAGCTGTTTTTT
CASTRQGNTGELFF
>TRBJ2-7|NA|TRBD2|TRBV5-1
TGCGCCAGCAGCTACGCTAGCGGCGCCTACGAGCAGTACTTC
CASSYASGAYEQYF
>TRBJ2-5|NA|NA|TRBV2
TGTGCCAGCAGTGAGAACAGGGCTCAAGAGACCCAGTACTTC
CASSENRAQETQYF
>TRBJ1-1|few|NA|TRBV4-2
TGTGCCAGCAGCCAAGAGAGGAACACTGAAGCTTTCTTT
CASSQERNTEAFF
>TRBJ2-7|once|TRBD2|TRBV7-8
TGTGCCAGCAGCTTACCGGAGGGGAGGGTTGGGGTCTACGAGCAGTACTTC
CASSLPEGRVGVYEQYF
>TRBJ2-5|NA|NA|TRBV5-4
TGTGCCAGCAGCGGCCCGGGGGAGACCCAGTACTTC
CASSGPGETQYF
>TRBJ1-1|NA|NA|TRBV4-3
TGCGCCAGCAGCCAAGACGGCGGTTATGAAGCTTTCTTT
CASSQDGGYEAFF
>TRBJ1-1|few|NA|TRBV25-1
TGTGCCAGCAGTGAATCCCGGTCGAGGGGGACTGAAGCTTTCTTT
CASSESRSRGTEAFF
>TRBJ2-5|NA|TRBD2|TRBV25-1
TGTGCCAGCAGTGAACCACTAGCGGGAGGGCGGACCCAGTACTTC
CASSEPLAGGRTQYF
>TRBJ1-1|NA|NA|TRBV27
TGTGCCAGCAGTTTATTTCAGGGTTTCACTGAAGCTTTCTTT
CASSLFQGFTEAFF
>TRBJ1-3|NA|TRBD1|TRBV6-1
TGTGCCAGCACGACAGGGCAATCTGGAAACACCATATATTTT
CASTTGQSGNTIYF
>TRBJ2-4|NA|NA|TRBV7-8
TGTGCCAGCAGCCATACAGGGTGGGGACCCAAAAACATTCAGTACTTC
CASSHTGWGPKNIQYF
>TRBJ2-7|NA|NA|TRBV2
TGTGCCAGCAGTGACGGCCAGGTCTACGAGCAGTACTTC
CASSDGQVYEQYF
>TRBJ2-7|NA|NA|TRBV19
TGTGCCAGCACACCGACCCAGGGTAGCTCCTACGAGCAGTACTTC
CASTPTQGSSYEQYF
>TRBJ2-7|NA|TRBD1|TRBV5-6
TGTGCCAGCAGCGGGGGGACAGGGTCGATTAGCTCCTACGAGCAGTACTTC
CASSGGTGSISSYEQYF
>TRBJ1-3|NA|TRBD1|TRBV4-2
TGTGCCAGCAGCCAAGATCCCCTGGGCAGGGGGCTACAAAACACCATATATTTT
CASSQDPLGRGLQNTIYF
>TRBJ1-4|NA|NA|TRBV4-3
TGCGCCAGCAGCCAAGATTACAGGACCGGGGGGGAAAAACTGTTTTTT
CASSQDYRTGGEKLFF
>TRBJ1-2|NA|TRBD1|TRBV7-9
TGTGCCAGCAGCCCGCGGGACAGGGCTAACTATGGCTACACCTTC
CASSPRDRANYGYTF
>TRBJ2-3|NA|TRBD2|TRBV13
TGTGCCAGCAGCTCCCGACTAGCGGGGGCTAGCACAGATACGCAGTATTTT
CASSSRLAGASTDTQYF